This T cell receptor beta chain appears in the sequencing data of a study of blood T cell repertoires in COVID-19. Looking at the study overall: From T cells, B-cell-depleted T cells, or PBMCs came the material, which was cDNA or gDNA.

Sequencing was performed with immunoSEQ multiplex PCR; in TCRdb, only in-frame clones are kept and a portion is missing. Of tens of thousands of clones in the sample, 87% were seen once. V lost 4 bases, J lost 4 bases, and 11 bases lay in between. The CDR3 spans 14 residues. Germline V gives CDR1 SGHKS, CDR2 YYEKEE (reference sequence). The V call is TRBV5-5, the J call TRBJ1-4; no clear D gene. The receptor was derived from a woman in her 50s with acute or convalescent COVID-19. Material for sequencing was peripheral blood. CDR3 sequence: CASSEIEGNEKLFF. The CDR3 DNA sequence: TGTGCCAGCAGCGAAATTGAGGGTAATGAAAAACTGTTTTTT.